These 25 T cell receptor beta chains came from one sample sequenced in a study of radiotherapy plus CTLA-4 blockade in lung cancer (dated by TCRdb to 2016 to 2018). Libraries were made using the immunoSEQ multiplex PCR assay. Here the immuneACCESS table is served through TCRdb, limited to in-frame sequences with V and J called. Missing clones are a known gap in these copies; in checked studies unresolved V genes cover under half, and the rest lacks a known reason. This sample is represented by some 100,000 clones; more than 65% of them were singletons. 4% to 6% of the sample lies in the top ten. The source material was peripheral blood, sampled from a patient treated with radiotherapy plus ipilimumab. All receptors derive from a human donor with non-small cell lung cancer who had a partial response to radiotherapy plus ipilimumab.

CDR3: CASSIDITGTSGLTDTQYF. In DNA, the CDR3 is TGTGCCAGCAGCATAGACATAACCGGGACTAGCGGACTCACAGATACGCAGTATTTT. J is TRBJ2-3 and V is TRBV5-4; 11 bases agree with TRBD2. Losses at the gene ends were 4 bases for V and 2 bases for J; bases not matched to a gene: 15. This CDR3 spans 19 amino acids. CDR1 SGHNT and CDR2 YYREEE come from the germline V gene (reference sequence). Full variable domain (rest looked up from reference TRBV5-4 and TRBJ2-3): ETGVTQSPTHLIKTRGQQVTLRCSSQSGHNTVSWYQQALGQGPQFIFQYYREEENGRGNFPPRFSGLQFPNYSSELNVNALELDDSALYLCASSIDITGTSGLTDTQYFGPGTRLTVL.

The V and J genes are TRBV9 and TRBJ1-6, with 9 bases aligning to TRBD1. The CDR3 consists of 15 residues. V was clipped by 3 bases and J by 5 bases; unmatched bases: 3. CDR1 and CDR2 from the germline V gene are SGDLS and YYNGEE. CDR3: CASSEQGANNSPLHF. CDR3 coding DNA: TGTGCCAGCAGCGAACAGGGGGCCAATAATTCACCCCTCCACTTT. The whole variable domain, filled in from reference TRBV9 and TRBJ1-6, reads DSGVTQTPKHLITATGQRVTLRCSPRSGDLSVYWYQQSLDQGLQFLIQYYNGEERAKGNILERFSAQQFPDLHSELNLSSLELGDSALYFCASSEQGANNSPLHFGNGTRLTVT.

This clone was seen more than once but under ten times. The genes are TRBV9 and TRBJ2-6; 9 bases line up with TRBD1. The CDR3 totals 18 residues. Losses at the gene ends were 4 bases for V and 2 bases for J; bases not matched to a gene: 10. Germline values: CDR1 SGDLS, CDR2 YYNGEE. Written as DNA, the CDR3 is TGTGCCAGCAGCACGCCGGGACAGGGAGGCCCTGGGGCCAACGTCCTGACTTTC. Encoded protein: CASSTPGQGGPGANVLTF.

CDR3 sequence (DNA): TGTGCCAGCAGTGAAGCACTTGGGGGACTAGCCGTCGAGCAGTACTTC. It is translated as CASSEALGGLAVEQYF. The genes are TRBV6-1 and TRBJ2-7; 9 bases map to TRBD2. This CDR3 spans 16 amino acids. The V gene end was trimmed by 0 bases and the J gene end by 6 bases; junction bases not matched to a gene: 9. Germline V gene lookup returns CDR1 MNHNS and CDR2 SASEGT.

The CDR3 is CASSWEPQGTHTSGRETQYF. The CDR3 region has the DNA TGCGCCAGCAGCTGGGAACCACAGGGTACGCATACTAGCGGGAGAGAGACCCAGTACTTC. The gene calls are TRBV5-1 and TRBJ2-5; 11 bases line up with TRBD2. The V segment lost 3 bases and the J segment 4 bases; nucleotides outside the gene matches: 20. CDR1 is SGHRS and CDR2 is YFSETQ in the germline V gene. This CDR3 is 20 amino acids long.

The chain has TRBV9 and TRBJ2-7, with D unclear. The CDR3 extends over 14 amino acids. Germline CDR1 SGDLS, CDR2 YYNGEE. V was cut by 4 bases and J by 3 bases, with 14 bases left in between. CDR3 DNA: TGTGCCAGCAGCCCCTCCCTAGGTGGCTACGAGCAGTACTTC. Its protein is CASSPSLGGYEQYF.

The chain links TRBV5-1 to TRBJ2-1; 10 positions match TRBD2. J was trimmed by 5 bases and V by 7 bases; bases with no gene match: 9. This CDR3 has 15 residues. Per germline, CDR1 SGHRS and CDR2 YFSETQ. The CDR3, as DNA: TGCGCCAGCGAATCTAGCGGGGGAAGCCACAATGAGCAGTTCTTC. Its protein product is CASESSGGSHNEQFF.

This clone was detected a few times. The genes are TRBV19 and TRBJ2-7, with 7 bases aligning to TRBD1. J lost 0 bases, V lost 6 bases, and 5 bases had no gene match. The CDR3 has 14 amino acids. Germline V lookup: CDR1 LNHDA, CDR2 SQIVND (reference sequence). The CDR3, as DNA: TGTGCCAGTAGGAGACAGGGAAGCTCCTACGAGCAGTACTTC. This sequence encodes CASRRQGSSYEQYF.

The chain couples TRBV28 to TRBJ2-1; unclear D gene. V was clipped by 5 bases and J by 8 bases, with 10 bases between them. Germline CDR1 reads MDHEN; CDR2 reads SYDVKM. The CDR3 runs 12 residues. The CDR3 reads CASSPRSHEQFF. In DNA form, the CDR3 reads TGTGCCAGCAGTCCCCGGAGCCATGAGCAGTTCTTC.

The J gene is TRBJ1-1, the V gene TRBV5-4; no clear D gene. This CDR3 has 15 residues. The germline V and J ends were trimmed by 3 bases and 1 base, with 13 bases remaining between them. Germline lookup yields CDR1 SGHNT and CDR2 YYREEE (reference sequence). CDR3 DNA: TGTGCCAGCAGCTCGGGATTACGGCAGAACACTGAAGCTTTCTTT. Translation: CASSSGLRQNTEAFF.

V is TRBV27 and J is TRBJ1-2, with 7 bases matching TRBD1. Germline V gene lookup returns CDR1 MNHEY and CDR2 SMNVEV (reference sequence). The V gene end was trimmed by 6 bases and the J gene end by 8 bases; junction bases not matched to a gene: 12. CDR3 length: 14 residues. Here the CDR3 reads CASRRITGVRGYTF. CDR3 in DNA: TGTGCCAGCAGACGAATAACAGGGGTACGCGGCTACACCTTC.

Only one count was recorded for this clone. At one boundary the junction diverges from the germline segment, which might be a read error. The CDR3 reads CAGSALGSFTEAFF. CDR3 bases: TGTGCCGGCAGTGCCCTCGGGAGTTTCACTGAAGCTTTCTTT. The V gene is TRBV2, the J gene TRBJ1-1; D not certain. Germline V CDR1 and CDR2: SNHLY, FYNNEI. The CDR3 totals 14 residues.

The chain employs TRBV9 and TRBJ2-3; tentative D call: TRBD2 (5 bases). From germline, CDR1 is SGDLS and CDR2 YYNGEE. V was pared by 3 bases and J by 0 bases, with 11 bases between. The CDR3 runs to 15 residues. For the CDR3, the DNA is TGTGCCAGCAGCGCTTCCGGGATAAGCACAGATACGCAGTATTTT. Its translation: CASSASGISTDTQYF.

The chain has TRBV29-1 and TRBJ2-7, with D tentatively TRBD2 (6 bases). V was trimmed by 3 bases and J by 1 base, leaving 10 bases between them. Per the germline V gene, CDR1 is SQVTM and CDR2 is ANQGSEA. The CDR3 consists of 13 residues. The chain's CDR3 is CSVEAGTSYEQYF. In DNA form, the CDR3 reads TGCAGCGTTGAGGCGGGAACTTCCTACGAGCAGTACTTC.

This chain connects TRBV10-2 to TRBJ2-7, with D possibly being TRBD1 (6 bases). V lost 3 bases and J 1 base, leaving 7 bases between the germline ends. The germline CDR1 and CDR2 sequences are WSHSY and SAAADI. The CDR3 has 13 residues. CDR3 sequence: CASSDTGSYEQYF. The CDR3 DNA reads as TGCGCCAGCAGTGACACAGGGTCCTACGAGCAGTACTTC.

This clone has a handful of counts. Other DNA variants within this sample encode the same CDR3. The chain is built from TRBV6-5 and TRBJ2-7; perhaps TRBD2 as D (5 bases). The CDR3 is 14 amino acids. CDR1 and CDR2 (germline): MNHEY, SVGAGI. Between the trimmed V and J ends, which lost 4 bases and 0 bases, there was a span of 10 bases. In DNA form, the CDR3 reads TGTGCCAGCAGTTCCGGACTGTTCTCCTACGAGCAGTACGTC. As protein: CASSSGLFSYEQYV.

The chain's CDR3 is CASSQRGRYNEQFF. DNA for the CDR3: TGTGCCAGCAGCCAAAGGGGGCGGTACAATGAGCAGTTCTTC. This sequence joins TRBV14 and TRBJ2-1; TRBD1 matches at 7 bases. Trimming removed 2 bases from V and 4 bases from J; junction bases left unmatched: 2. CDR3 length: 14 amino acids. Germline V CDR1 and CDR2: SGHDN, FVKESK.

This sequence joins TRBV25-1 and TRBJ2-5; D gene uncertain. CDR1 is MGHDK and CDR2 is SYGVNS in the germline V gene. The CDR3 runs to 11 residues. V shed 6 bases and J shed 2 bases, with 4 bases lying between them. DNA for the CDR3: TGTGCCAGCAGCCCGCAAGAGACCCAGTACTTC. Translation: CASSPQETQYF.

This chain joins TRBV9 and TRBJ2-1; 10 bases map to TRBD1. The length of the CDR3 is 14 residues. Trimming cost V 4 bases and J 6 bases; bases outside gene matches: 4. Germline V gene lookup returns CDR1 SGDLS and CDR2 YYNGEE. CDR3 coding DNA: TGTGCCAGCAGCAGGACAGGGGGGTTCAATGAGCAGTTCTTC. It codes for CASSRTGGFNEQFF. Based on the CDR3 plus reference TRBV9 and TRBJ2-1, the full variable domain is DSGVTQTPKHLITATGQRVTLRCSPRSGDLSVYWYQQSLDQGLQFLIQYYNGEERAKGNILERFSAQQFPDLHSELNLSSLELGDSALYFCASSRTGGFNEQFFGPGTRLTVL.

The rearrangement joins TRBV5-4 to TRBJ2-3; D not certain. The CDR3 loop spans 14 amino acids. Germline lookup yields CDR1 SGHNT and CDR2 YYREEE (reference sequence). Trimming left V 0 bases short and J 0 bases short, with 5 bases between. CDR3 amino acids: CASSLAESTDTQYF. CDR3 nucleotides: TGTGCCAGCAGCTTGGCAGAAAGCACAGATACGCAGTATTTT. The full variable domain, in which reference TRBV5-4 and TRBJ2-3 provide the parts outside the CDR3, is ETGVTQSPTHLIKTRGQQVTLRCSSQSGHNTVSWYQQALGQGPQFIFQYYREEENGRGNFPPRFSGLQFPNYSSELNVNALELDDSALYLCASSLAESTDTQYFGPGTRLTVL.

The CDR3 sequence is CSAGQGINTGELFF. CDR3 nucleotides: TGCAGCGCCGGACAGGGGATAAACACCGGGGAGCTGTTTTTT. V gene TRBV29-1 combines with J gene TRBJ2-2, with 9 bases fitting TRBD1. The CDR3 consists of 14 residues. Germline lookup yields CDR1 SQVTM and CDR2 ANQGSEA. V was pared by 7 bases and J by 2 bases, with 5 bases of the junction left unmatched.

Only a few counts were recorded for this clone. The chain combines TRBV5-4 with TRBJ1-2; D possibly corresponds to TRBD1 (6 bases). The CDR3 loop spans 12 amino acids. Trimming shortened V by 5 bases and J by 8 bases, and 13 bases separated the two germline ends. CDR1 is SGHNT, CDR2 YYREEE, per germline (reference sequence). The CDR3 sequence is CASRAGAGGYTF. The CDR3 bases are TGTGCCAGCAGGGCGGGGGCTGGAGGCTACACCTTC.

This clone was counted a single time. CDR3 residues: CASSHRGEGYNEQFF. CDR3 nucleotide sequence: TGTGCCAGCTCGCACAGGGGCGAAGGCTACAATGAGCAGTTCTTC. The rearrangement links TRBV18 to TRBJ2-1; 7 nucleotides line up with TRBD1. Germline V CDR1 and CDR2: KGHSH, LQKENI. The CDR3 runs 15 residues. V shed 6 bases and J 3 bases; nucleotides not matched to a gene: 8.

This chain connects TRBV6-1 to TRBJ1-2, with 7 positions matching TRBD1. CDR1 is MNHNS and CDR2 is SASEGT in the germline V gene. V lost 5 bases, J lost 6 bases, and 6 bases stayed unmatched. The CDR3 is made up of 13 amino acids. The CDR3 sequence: CASSPTGENGYTF. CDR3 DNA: TGTGCCAGCAGTCCAACAGGGGAGAATGGCTACACCTTC.

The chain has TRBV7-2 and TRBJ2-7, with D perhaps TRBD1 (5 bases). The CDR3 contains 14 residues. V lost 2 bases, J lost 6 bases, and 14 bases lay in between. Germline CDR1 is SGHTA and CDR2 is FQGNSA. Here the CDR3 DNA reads TGTGCCAGCAGCTTAAATCCAGGGTCTGGCGAGCAGTACTTC. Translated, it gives CASSLNPGSGEQYF.